Sequencing of this T cell receptor beta chain was carried out in a study of blood T cell repertoires in COVID-19. In the study overall: COVID-19 samples, acute and convalescent, were from the United States, Italy and Spain. T cells, B-cell-depleted T cells, or PBMCs provided the cDNA or gDNA that served as material.

The assay was immunoSEQ multiplex PCR, and TCRdb's table has in-frame clones only and misses some. The data hold some 160,000 clones, with roughly 80% observed a single time. This clone was recorded only once. Sequencing was done on a sample of peripheral blood. The TCR comes from a woman of 80 years or more with acute or convalescent COVID-19.

The CDR3 nucleotides read TGTGCCAGCAGCCCCGCCGGGAACACTGAAGCTTTCTTT. Amino acids: CASSPAGNTEAFF. This chain connects TRBV11-2 to TRBJ1-1; the D is unclear. The CDR3 spans 13 residues. Germline CDR1 and CDR2: SGHAT and FQNNGV. With 5 bases removed from V and 1 base from J, the gap between germline ends came to 8 bases.